This TCR beta chain was retrieved from a study of T-cell reconstitution after alpha-beta-depleted transplantation in children. General study results and limits: T-cell counts and diversity were attributed mostly to newly produced T cells one year after transplant. High day-60 TCRbeta diversity in some patients came from surviving recipient T cells and thymic progenitors.

This clonotype was recorded a few times. The antigen is undetermined. Library preparation (for TCRbeta) was performed with unique molecular identifiers. Via MiXCR, TCRdb re-called the PCR reads, giving one row per CDR3 protein. The sample yields around 420,000 distinct CDR3 sequences, around 15% seen once. This CDR3 spans 12 amino acids. The V end lost 8 bases, the J end lost 4 bases, and 11 bases lay between the germline ends. Germline V gene lookup returns CDR1 SEHNR and CDR2 FQNEAQ (reference sequence). This clonotype originated in a boy younger than two who had a stem cell transplant for Wiskott-Aldrich syndrome, so the T cells may come from the graft donor. The material sequenced was PBMCs, mostly from graft donor cells, taken 360 days after TCRalphabeta/CD19-depleted stem cell transplant. V is TRBV7-9 and J is TRBJ1-1, with D possibly TRBD1 on 5 matching bases. CDR3 region: CASAGRSTEAFF. The CDR3 DNA reads as TGTGCCAGCGCAGGGAGGAGCACTGAAGCTTTCTTT.